A selection of T cell receptor beta chains follows, all from one sample in a study of blood T cell repertoires in COVID-19. Sequencing was performed with immunoSEQ multiplex PCR; in TCRdb, only in-frame clones are kept and a portion is missing. The sample lists 250,000 or so clones; 84% were seen once. The sequenced sample was peripheral blood. Receptor source: a woman aged 40 to 50 who had recovered from COVID-19. The CDR3 runs from the conserved cysteine through the conserved F or W. A D gene is named only where the DNA matches it firmly. Some rows have no size entry. The others give once, few or many, or a class for an expanded clone.

CDR3aa: CASSIVLYNEQFF
CDR3nt: TGTGCCAGTAGTATAGTCTTGTACAATGAGCAGTTCTTC
abundance: -
j_gene: TRBJ2-1
v_gene: TRBV19
d_gene: -

CDR3aa: CASSQVGQTGTYGYTF
CDR3nt: TGCGCCAGCAGCCAAGTTGGTCAAACAGGGACCTATGGCTACACCTTC
abundance: -
j_gene: TRBJ1-2
v_gene: TRBV4-1
d_gene: -

CDR3aa: CATRRQAATNEKLFF
CDR3nt: TGTGCCACCAGACGTCAGGCCGCAACTAATGAAAAACTGTTTTTT
abundance: -
j_gene: TRBJ1-4
v_gene: TRBV15
d_gene: -

CDR3aa: CASSLPDRIHGYTF
CDR3nt: TGTGCCAGCAGTTTACCAGACAGGATACATGGCTACACCTTC
abundance: once
j_gene: TRBJ1-2
v_gene: TRBV6-5
d_gene: -

CDR3aa: CASSKGETQYF
CDR3nt: TGTGCCAGCAGCAAGGGGGAGACCCAGTACTTC
abundance: -
j_gene: TRBJ2-5
v_gene: TRBV27
d_gene: -

CDR3aa: CASSQVNGGARQETQYF
CDR3nt: TGCGCCAGCAGCCAAGTTAACGGGGGGGCAAGGCAAGAGACCCAGTACTTC
abundance: -
j_gene: TRBJ2-5
v_gene: TRBV4-1
d_gene: TRBD2

CDR3aa: CASKPGTGTGEQYF
CDR3nt: TGTGCCAGCAAACCCGGGACAGGGACTGGCGAGCAGTACTTC
abundance: -
j_gene: TRBJ2-7
v_gene: TRBV7-9
d_gene: TRBD1

CDR3aa: CASSYRTGAFEQYF
CDR3nt: TGTGCCAGCAGTTATAGGACAGGGGCCTTCGAGCAGTACTTC
abundance: -
j_gene: TRBJ2-7
v_gene: TRBV28
d_gene: TRBD1

CDR3aa: CASSPGTDEKLFF
CDR3nt: TGCGCCAGCAGCCCCGGGACAGATGAAAAACTGTTTTTT
abundance: -
j_gene: TRBJ1-4
v_gene: TRBV5-1
d_gene: TRBD1

CDR3aa: CATSEPATGVLFETQYF
CDR3nt: TGTGCCACCAGTGAACCGGCCACAGGGGTTCTGTTCGAGACCCAGTACTTC
abundance: -
j_gene: TRBJ2-5
v_gene: TRBV24-1
d_gene: TRBD1

CDR3aa: CASSFRREYRSTDTQYF
CDR3nt: TGTGCCAGCAGTTTTCGGCGTGAGTACAGGAGCACAGATACGCAGTATTTT
abundance: -
j_gene: TRBJ2-3
v_gene: TRBV28
d_gene: -

CDR3aa: CASSPRYNNEQYF
CDR3nt: TGTGCCAGCAGTCCAAGATACAATAACGAGCAGTACTTC
abundance: -
j_gene: TRBJ2-7
v_gene: TRBV12-3/TRBV12-4
d_gene: -

CDR3aa: CAWSREGASGANVLTF
CDR3nt: TGTGCCTGGAGCAGGGAAGGGGCCTCTGGGGCCAACGTCCTGACTTTC
abundance: -
j_gene: TRBJ2-6
v_gene: TRBV30
d_gene: -

CDR3aa: CASSYYGGSSYNEQFF
CDR3nt: TGTGCCAGCAGTTACTACGGGGGGAGCTCCTACAATGAGCAGTTCTTC
abundance: -
j_gene: TRBJ2-1
v_gene: TRBV6-5
d_gene: TRBD2

CDR3aa: CASSPRGLAGNVFF
CDR3nt: TGCGCCAGCAGCCCTAGAGGACTAGCGGGGAATGTTTTCTTC
abundance: -
j_gene: TRBJ2-1
v_gene: TRBV5-1
d_gene: TRBD2

CDR3aa: CASSLVGPVYGYTF
CDR3nt: TGTGCCAGCAGCTTAGTGGGGCCGGTCTATGGCTACACCTTC
abundance: -
j_gene: TRBJ1-2
v_gene: TRBV7-9
d_gene: -

CDR3aa: CASSKRGTGRDTEAFF
CDR3nt: TGTGCCAGCAGTAAACGCGGGACAGGGAGGGACACTGAAGCTTTCTTT
abundance: -
j_gene: TRBJ1-1
v_gene: TRBV2
d_gene: TRBD1